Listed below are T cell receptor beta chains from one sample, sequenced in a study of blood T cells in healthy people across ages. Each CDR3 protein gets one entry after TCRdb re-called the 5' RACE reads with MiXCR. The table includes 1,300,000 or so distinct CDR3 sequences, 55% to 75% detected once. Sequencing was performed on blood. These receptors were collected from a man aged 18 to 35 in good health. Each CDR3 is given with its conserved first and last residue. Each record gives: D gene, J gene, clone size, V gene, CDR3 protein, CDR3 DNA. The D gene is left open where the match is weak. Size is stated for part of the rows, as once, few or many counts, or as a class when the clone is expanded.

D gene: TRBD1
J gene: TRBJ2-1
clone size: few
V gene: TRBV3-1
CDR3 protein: CASSQGTGSDEQFF
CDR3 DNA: TGTGCCAGCAGCCAAGGGACAGGGTCGGATGAGCAGTTCTTC

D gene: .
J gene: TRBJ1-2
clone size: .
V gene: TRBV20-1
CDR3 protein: CSASGRGQKDGYTF
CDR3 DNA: TGCAGTGCTAGCGGACGGGGGCAGAAGGATGGCTACACCTTC

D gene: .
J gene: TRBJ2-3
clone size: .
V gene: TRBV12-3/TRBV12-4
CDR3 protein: CASGRDMTARDTQYF
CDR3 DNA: TGTGCCAGCGGCCGGGACATGACAGCCCGGGATACGCAGTATTTT

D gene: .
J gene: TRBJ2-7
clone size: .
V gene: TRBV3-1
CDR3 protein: CASSQVRGGEQYF
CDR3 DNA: TGTGCCAGCAGCCAAGTGAGGGGTGGCGAGCAGTACTTC

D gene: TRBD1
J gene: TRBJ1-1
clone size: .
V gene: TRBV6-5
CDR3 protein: CASSYGRGAFQAFF
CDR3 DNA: TGTGCCAGCAGTTACGGCAGGGGGGCGTTTCAAGCTTTCTTT

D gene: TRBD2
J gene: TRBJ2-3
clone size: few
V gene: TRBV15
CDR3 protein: CATSRVLAGGPHTQYF
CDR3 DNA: TGTGCCACCAGCAGAGTACTAGCGGGGGGGCCCCATACGCAGTATTTT

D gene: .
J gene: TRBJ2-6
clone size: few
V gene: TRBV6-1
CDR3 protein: CASKSSGSGANVLTF
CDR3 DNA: TGTGCCAGCAAAAGCAGCGGCTCTGGGGCCAACGTCCTGACTTTC

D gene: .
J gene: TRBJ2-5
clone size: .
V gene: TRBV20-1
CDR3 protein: CSARDGRGQYF
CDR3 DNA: TGCAGTGCTAGAGATGGTAGGGGCCAGTACTTC

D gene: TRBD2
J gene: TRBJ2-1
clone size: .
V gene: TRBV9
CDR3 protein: CASGTSGSSYNEQFF
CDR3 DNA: TGTGCCAGCGGAACTAGCGGGTCATCCTACAATGAGCAGTTCTTC

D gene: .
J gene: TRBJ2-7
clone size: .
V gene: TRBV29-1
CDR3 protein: CSVSRDHPYEQYF
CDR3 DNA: TGCAGCGTGAGCCGGGATCACCCCTACGAGCAGTACTTC

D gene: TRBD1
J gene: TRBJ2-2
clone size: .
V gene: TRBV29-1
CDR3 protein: CSVENRGTGELFF
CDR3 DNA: TGCAGCGTTGAGAACAGGGGAACCGGGGAGCTGTTTTTT

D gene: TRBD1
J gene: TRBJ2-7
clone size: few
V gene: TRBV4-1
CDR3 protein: CASSDRGQGAYEQYF
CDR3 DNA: TGCGCCAGCAGCGACCGCGGACAGGGGGCTTACGAGCAGTACTTC

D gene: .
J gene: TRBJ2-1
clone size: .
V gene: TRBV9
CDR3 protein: CASTPSVSSYNEQFF
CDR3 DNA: TGTGCCAGCACCCCGTCCGTGAGCTCCTACAATGAGCAGTTCTTC

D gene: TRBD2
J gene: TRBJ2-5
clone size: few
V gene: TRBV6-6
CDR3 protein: CASSYSRELLQETQYF
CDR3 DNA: TGTGCCAGCAGTTACTCGCGGGAGCTACTTCAAGAGACCCAGTACTTC

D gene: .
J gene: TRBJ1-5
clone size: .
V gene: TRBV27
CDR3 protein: CASSPLGVANQPQHF
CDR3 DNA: TGTGCCAGCAGCCCCCTCGGCGTCGCCAATCAGCCCCAGCATTTT

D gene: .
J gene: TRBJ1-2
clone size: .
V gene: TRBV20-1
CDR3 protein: CSARRGGNYGYTF
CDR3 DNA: TGCAGTGCTAGGAGGGGCGGAAACTATGGCTACACCTTC

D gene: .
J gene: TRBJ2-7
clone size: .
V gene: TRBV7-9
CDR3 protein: CASRATGEQYF
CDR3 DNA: TGTGCCAGCAGGGCTACAGGCGAGCAGTACTTC

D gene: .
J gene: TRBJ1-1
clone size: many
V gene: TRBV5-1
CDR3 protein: CASREGPNTEAFF
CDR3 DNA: TGCGCCAGCAGGGAGGGGCCGAACACTGAAGCTTTCTTT

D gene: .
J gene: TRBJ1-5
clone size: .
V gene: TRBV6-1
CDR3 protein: CASSEIRGAGQPQHF
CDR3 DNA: TGTGCCAGCAGTGAAATCCGGGGGGCCGGGCAGCCCCAGCATTTT

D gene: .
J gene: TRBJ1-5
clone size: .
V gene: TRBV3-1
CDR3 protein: CASSQKSCDHNQPQHF
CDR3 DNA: TGTGCCAGCAGCCAAAAGTCTTGTGACCACAATCAGCCCCAGCATTTT

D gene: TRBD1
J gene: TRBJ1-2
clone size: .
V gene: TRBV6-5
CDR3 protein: CASSPSRTGAGYTF
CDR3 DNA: TGTGCCAGCAGCCCAAGTCGGACAGGGGCTGGCTACACCTTC

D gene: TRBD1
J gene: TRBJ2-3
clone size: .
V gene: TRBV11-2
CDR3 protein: CASSPAPRDRDSTDTQYF
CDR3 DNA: TGTGCCAGCAGCCCAGCCCCCCGGGACAGGGATTCCACAGATACGCAGTATTTT

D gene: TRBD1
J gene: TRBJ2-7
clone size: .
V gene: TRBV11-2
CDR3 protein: CASSLPRGPIVLDEQYF
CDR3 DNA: TGTGCCAGCAGCCTCCCCAGGGGGCCCATTGTGCTCGACGAGCAGTACTTC

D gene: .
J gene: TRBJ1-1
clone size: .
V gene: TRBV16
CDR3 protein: CASSQSEGGTEAFF
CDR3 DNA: TGTGCCAGCAGCCAATCGGAGGGGGGCACTGAAGCTTTCTTT

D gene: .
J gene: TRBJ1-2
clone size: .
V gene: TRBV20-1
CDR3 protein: CSAGAAYGYTF
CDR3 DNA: TGCAGTGCTGGGGCGGCCTATGGCTACACCTTC

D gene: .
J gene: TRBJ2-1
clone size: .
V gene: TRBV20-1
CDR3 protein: CSASTHNEQFF
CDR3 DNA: TGCAGTGCTAGCACTCACAATGAGCAGTTCTTC

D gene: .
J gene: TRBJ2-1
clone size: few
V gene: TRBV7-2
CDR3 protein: CASSDRTGGASYNEQFF
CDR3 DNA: TGTGCCAGCAGCGATAGAACAGGCGGGGCATCCTACAATGAGCAGTTCTTC

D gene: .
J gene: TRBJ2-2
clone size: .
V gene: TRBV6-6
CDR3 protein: CASRPAFTGELFF
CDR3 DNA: TGTGCCAGCAGACCGGCGTTCACCGGGGAGCTGTTTTTT

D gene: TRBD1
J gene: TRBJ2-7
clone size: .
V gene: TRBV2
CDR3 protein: CASSEWTGWYEQYF
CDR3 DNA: TGTGCCAGCAGTGAATGGACAGGGTGGTACGAGCAGTACTTC

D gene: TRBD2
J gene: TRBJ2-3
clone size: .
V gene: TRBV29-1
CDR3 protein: CSVARVASGGADTQYF
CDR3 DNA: TGCAGCGTGGCAAGGGTAGCTAGCGGGGGCGCAGATACGCAGTATTTT

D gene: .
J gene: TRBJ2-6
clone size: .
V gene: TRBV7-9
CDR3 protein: CASYGESGANVLTF
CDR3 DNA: TGTGCCAGCTATGGGGAATCTGGGGCCAACGTCCTGACTTTC

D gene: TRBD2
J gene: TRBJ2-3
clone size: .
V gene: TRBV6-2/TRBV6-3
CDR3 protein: CASSYRDYDTDTQYF
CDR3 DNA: TGTGCCAGCAGTTATCGGGACTACGACACAGATACGCAGTATTTT

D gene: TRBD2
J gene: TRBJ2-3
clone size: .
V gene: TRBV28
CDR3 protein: CASSFRTSGVADTQYF
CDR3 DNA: TGTGCCAGCAGTTTCCGGACTAGCGGGGTCGCAGATACGCAGTATTTT

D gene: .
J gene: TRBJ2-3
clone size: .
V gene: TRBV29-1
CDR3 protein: CSVGVRSERDTQYF
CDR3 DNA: TGCAGCGTTGGGGTTAGGAGCGAGCGGGATACGCAGTATTTT